A single TCR beta chain is shown here with its context. This clonotype was observed a single time. No antigen is known for it. No base-level quality is on record; no much larger clone is a single base apart. One read yields weak evidence. The sequencer was an Illumina HiSeq 2500. Quantitative 5'-RACE with molecular barcodes was used to prepare TCR beta libraries. The original pipeline was this. To identify disease-linked TCR variants, a new computational method was used, one built on a probabilistic model of VDJ rearrangement. TCRdb ran its own pipeline on the public reads, namely fastp trimming at Q25 and MiXCR clone calling, and kept in-frame beta chains. Rows with a matching CDR3 protein are joined into one entry that keeps the most common DNA and genes. TCRdb's processing, not the study's, gives the V and J calls here. This sample has 250,000 or so distinct CDR3 sequences in its table, and 9.5% to 12% of those were observed once. The biggest ten clones account for 6% to 8.5% of the sample.

This entry belongs to a study of CD8 T cells in ankylosing spondylitis (TCRdb year 2017). The study in broad terms: T cell receptor beta repertoires were profiled in healthy donors and ankylosing spondylitis patients so that disease-linked TCR variants could be found. The whole study cohort included over a hundred healthy donors and 20 to 30 ankylosing spondylitis patients. Peripheral blood was sampled, and synovial fluid was additionally collected from ankylosing spondylitis patients. Broader findings and caveats from the paper: The disease-linked clones showed a CD8+ phenotype and occurred at relatively low frequencies in peripheral blood. According to the report, matched synovial fluid samples from ankylosing spondylitis patients were significantly enriched for the disease-linked clones. Some motif variants had previously been reported in the synovial fluid and blood of reactive arthritis patients, which suggests shared mechanisms of disease initiation. A TCR beta motif made up of several highly homologous amino acid variants appeared to be characteristic of blood from ankylosing spondylitis patients.

The CDR3 has 11 amino acids, counting the end cysteine and phenylalanine. CDR3 DNA only is kept here, 33 bases in frame from base 1. The germline V gene (reference sequence) supplies CDR1 LGHDT and CDR2 YNNKEL. Trimming removed 0 bases from V and 7 bases from J, leaving 4 bases between the germline ends. The V gene is TRBV3-1 and the J gene is TRBJ2-7, with the D gene call left open. Sequenced material: blood, either unsorted or a sorted T cell fraction (not recorded which). This sequence originates from a male donor with ankylosing spondylitis or in good health (not recorded which). The bases are TGTGCCAGCAGCCAAGATACAGAGCAGTACTTC. Its protein is CASSQDTEQYF.